This is a list of T cell receptor beta chains from one sample in a study of Ad26.COV2.S vaccination and SARS-CoV-2 variants. Clones were read by immunoSEQ multiplex PCR, and TCRdb kept only the in-frame ones, dropping some. The table includes hundreds of thousands of clones, 75% to 95% detected once. Source: peripheral blood, taken in a trial of Ad26.COV2.S vaccine versus placebo. The receptors derive from a person between 18 and 65 years old who received the Ad26.COV2.S COVID-19 vaccine or a placebo. The CDR3 runs from the conserved cysteine through the conserved F or W. The order of the fields is D gene, J gene, V gene, clone size, CDR3 protein, CDR3 DNA. The D gene is left open where the match is weak. A clone size is listed for some rows: how often the clone was seen (once, few, many), or a class if it is expanded.

d_gene: TRBD2
j_gene: TRBJ2-7
v_gene: TRBV25-1
abundance: .
CDR3aa: CASRSAIAGLYEQYF
CDR3nt: TGTGCCAGCAGATCCGCCATAGCGGGACTCTACGAGCAGTACTTC

d_gene: TRBD1
j_gene: TRBJ2-7
v_gene: TRBV30
abundance: .
CDR3aa: CAWSVMRQGAVSAYEQYF
CDR3nt: TGTGCCTGGAGTGTAATGAGGCAGGGGGCCGTGTCGGCCTACGAGCAGTACTTC

d_gene: TRBD2
j_gene: TRBJ2-5
v_gene: TRBV7-8
abundance: .
CDR3aa: CASSLAGTGGFQETQYF
CDR3nt: TGTGCCAGCAGCTTAGCCGGGACGGGAGGGTTCCAAGAGACCCAGTACTTC

d_gene: .
j_gene: TRBJ2-7
v_gene: TRBV4-2
abundance: .
CDR3aa: CASSHLDGYEQYF
CDR3nt: TGTGCCAGCAGCCATTTAGATGGCTACGAGCAGTACTTC

d_gene: TRBD2
j_gene: TRBJ2-1
v_gene: TRBV5-4
abundance: .
CDR3aa: CATRLAGGLRNEQFF
CDR3nt: TGTGCCACGAGACTAGCGGGAGGACTTCGCAATGAGCAGTTCTTC

d_gene: .
j_gene: TRBJ1-1
v_gene: TRBV15
abundance: .
CDR3aa: CATSRPTSLNTEAFF
CDR3nt: TGTGCCACCAGCAGACCGACATCTCTGAACACTGAAGCTTTCTTT

d_gene: .
j_gene: TRBJ1-5
v_gene: TRBV28
abundance: .
CDR3aa: CASSLGQGHSNQPQHF
CDR3nt: TGTGCCAGCAGTTTGGGGCAGGGGCATAGCAATCAGCCCCAGCATTTT

d_gene: .
j_gene: TRBJ2-4
v_gene: TRBV5-1
abundance: .
CDR3aa: CASSLPTGLENIQYF
CDR3nt: TGCGCCAGCAGCTTGCCAACAGGGTTGGAAAACATTCAGTACTTC

d_gene: TRBD1
j_gene: TRBJ2-7
v_gene: TRBV12-5
abundance: .
CDR3aa: CASGLAPGTGVSYEQYF
CDR3nt: TGTGCTAGTGGTTTGGCGCCAGGGACAGGGGTCTCCTATGAGCAGTACTTC

d_gene: TRBD1
j_gene: TRBJ2-3
v_gene: TRBV14
abundance: .
CDR3aa: CASSHYRGSTDTQYF
CDR3nt: TGTGCCAGCAGCCATTACAGGGGAAGCACAGATACGCAGTATTTT

d_gene: .
j_gene: TRBJ2-2
v_gene: TRBV24-1
abundance: .
CDR3aa: CATSDRSGGELFF
CDR3nt: TGTGCCACCAGTGATAGGAGTGGCGGGGAGCTGTTTTTT

d_gene: TRBD1
j_gene: TRBJ2-5
v_gene: TRBV14
abundance: once
CDR3aa: CASSQERRTGLETQYF
CDR3nt: TGTGCCAGCAGCCAAGAACGCAGGACAGGGCTCGAGACCCAGTACTTC

d_gene: TRBD1
j_gene: TRBJ1-2
v_gene: TRBV7-3
abundance: .
CDR3aa: CASSQTGGAGYTF
CDR3nt: TGTGCCAGCAGCCAAACAGGGGGCGCTGGCTACACCTTC

d_gene: TRBD1
j_gene: TRBJ2-7
v_gene: TRBV5-1
abundance: .
CDR3aa: CASSMDRADEQYF
CDR3nt: TGCGCCAGCAGCATGGACAGGGCGGACGAGCAGTACTTC

d_gene: TRBD1
j_gene: TRBJ2-1
v_gene: TRBV15
abundance: once
CDR3aa: CATSSGTGENNEQFF
CDR3nt: TGTGCCACCAGCAGTGGGACAGGGGAAAACAATGAGCAGTTCTTC

d_gene: .
j_gene: TRBJ2-5
v_gene: TRBV4-2
abundance: .
CDR3aa: CASSQDPGQAPQYF
CDR3nt: TGTGCCAGCAGCCAAGATCCGGGACAAGCGCCCCAGTACTTC

d_gene: TRBD1
j_gene: TRBJ1-4
v_gene: TRBV30
abundance: .
CDR3aa: CAWSEGDSRREKLFF
CDR3nt: TGTGCCTGGAGTGAAGGGGACAGCCGCCGTGAAAAACTGTTTTTT

d_gene: TRBD1
j_gene: TRBJ2-5
v_gene: TRBV5-6
abundance: .
CDR3aa: CASRRQGRETQYF
CDR3nt: TGTGCCAGCAGGCGACAGGGAAGAGAGACCCAGTACTTC

d_gene: .
j_gene: TRBJ1-2
v_gene: TRBV9
abundance: .
CDR3aa: CASSWRDNSNYGYTF
CDR3nt: TGTGCCAGCAGTTGGCGGGACAATTCTAACTATGGCTACACCTTC

d_gene: TRBD1
j_gene: TRBJ1-6
v_gene: TRBV5-6
abundance: .
CDR3aa: CASSWGRGRGTSYNSPLHF
CDR3nt: TGTGCCAGCAGCTGGGGCAGGGGGCGAGGTACCTCCTATAATTCACCCCTCCACTTT

d_gene: TRBD2
j_gene: TRBJ2-1
v_gene: TRBV11-2
abundance: .
CDR3aa: CASSPRGTRGPNEQFF
CDR3nt: TGTGCCAGCAGCCCACGAGGGACTAGAGGTCCCAATGAGCAGTTCTTC

d_gene: .
j_gene: TRBJ2-1
v_gene: TRBV12-1
abundance: .
CDR3aa: CASSFARNYNEQFF
CDR3nt: TGTGCCAGCAGCTTTGCGCGGAACTACAATGAGCAGTTCTTC

d_gene: .
j_gene: TRBJ2-7
v_gene: TRBV11-2
abundance: .
CDR3aa: CASSYSQTYEQYF
CDR3nt: TGTGCCAGCAGCTATAGTCAAACCTACGAGCAGTACTTC

d_gene: .
j_gene: TRBJ1-1
v_gene: TRBV6-5
abundance: .
CDR3aa: CASLDLLLYAFF
CDR3nt: TGTGCCAGCCTGGATTTATTATTATACGCTTTCTTT

d_gene: .
j_gene: TRBJ1-5
v_gene: TRBV7-2
abundance: .
CDR3aa: CASSYRDSNQPQHF
CDR3nt: TGTGCCAGCAGTTACCGGGACAGCAATCAGCCCCAGCATTTT

d_gene: .
j_gene: TRBJ2-2
v_gene: TRBV4-3
abundance: .
CDR3aa: CASSQVRAGGELFF
CDR3nt: TGCGCCAGCAGCCAAGTTCGGGCCGGCGGGGAGCTGTTTTTT

d_gene: .
j_gene: TRBJ2-1
v_gene: TRBV9
abundance: .
CDR3aa: CASSAPEGGEGYNEQFF
CDR3nt: TGTGCCAGCAGCGCCCCAGAGGGGGGGGAGGGCTACAATGAGCAGTTCTTC

d_gene: TRBD2
j_gene: TRBJ2-5
v_gene: TRBV6-6
abundance: .
CDR3aa: CASSRQPGTRQETQYF
CDR3nt: TGTGCCAGCAGCCGACAACCCGGGACTAGACAAGAGACCCAGTACTTC

d_gene: .
j_gene: TRBJ1-1
v_gene: TRBV7-2
abundance: .
CDR3aa: CASSPRGATNTEAFF
CDR3nt: TGTGCCAGCAGCCCCCGCGGGGCTACAAACACTGAAGCTTTCTTT

d_gene: TRBD1
j_gene: TRBJ1-1
v_gene: TRBV20-1
abundance: .
CDR3aa: CSAGTGGDFF
CDR3nt: TGCAGTGCTGGTACAGGGGGGGATTTCTTT

d_gene: .
j_gene: TRBJ2-5
v_gene: TRBV5-1
abundance: .
CDR3aa: CASRPRPQETQYF
CDR3nt: TGCGCCAGCAGACCCCGTCCCCAAGAGACCCAGTACTTC

d_gene: TRBD2
j_gene: TRBJ2-1
v_gene: TRBV19
abundance: .
CDR3aa: CASSLLKAAGVGNEQFF
CDR3nt: TGTGCCAGTTCACTCCTAAAGGCGGCGGGAGTGGGGAATGAGCAGTTCTTC

d_gene: .
j_gene: TRBJ2-5
v_gene: TRBV6-6
abundance: .
CDR3aa: CASTGREDQETQYF
CDR3nt: TGTGCCAGCACGGGACGCGAGGATCAAGAGACCCAGTACTTC

d_gene: .
j_gene: TRBJ2-5
v_gene: TRBV5-6
abundance: .
CDR3aa: CASSPGRQETQYF
CDR3nt: TGTGCCAGCAGCCCGGGACGGCAAGAGACCCAGTACTTC

d_gene: TRBD1
j_gene: TRBJ2-1
v_gene: TRBV9
abundance: .
CDR3aa: CASSLDRGQNEQFF
CDR3nt: TGTGCCAGCAGCTTGGACAGGGGGCAGAATGAGCAGTTCTTC